This T cell receptor (beta chain) was observed in a study of T cell repertoires in cytomegalovirus infection. General study findings and limits: The response measured ex vivo was dominated by TCR beta clonotypes (HLA-C-restricted and CMV-specific).

Remarks on this clonotype: The antigen remains unidentified.

One entry per CDR3 protein results from TCRdb running MiXCR on the reads. Of about 160,000 distinct CDR3 sequences in the sample, roughly 18% were seen once. Germline assignment: CDR1 SGHTA and CDR2 FQGTGA. This CDR3 region has 15 residues. Trimming stripped 4 bases from V and 0 bases from J, with 12 bases between. This chain uses TRBV7-3 with TRBJ1-1, with a possible D match to TRBD1 (6 bases). The sequencing input was CD8+ T cells from PBMCs. The clonotype was recovered from a human donor in good health (CMV status not recorded). Some clones in this sample may be carry-over from other donors' samples. CDR3 region: CASSSIGGLNTEAFF. DNA of the CDR3: TGTGCCAGCAGCTCAATCGGGGGGCTGAACACTGAAGCTTTCTTT.